The rows below give T cell receptor beta chains drawn from one sample of a study of pediatric ulcerative colitis. Clones were sequenced by immunoSEQ multiplex PCR, and TCRdb holds only the in-frame ones, with some missing. This sample has more than 40,000 clones, with about four fifths found just once. Sequencing was performed on gut tissue. The origin of the receptors is a girl aged 10 to 17 with moderate ulcerative colitis. Both conserved end residues are part of each CDR3. Clone size is shown for a subset of rows, as once, few, many or a class of expanded clone.

>NA|TRBJ2-5|TRBV7-7
CASSGGLAGGQETQYF
>NA|TRBJ1-2|TRBV15
CATSADFGGDREKYTF
>NA|TRBJ2-7|TRBV9
CASSVDPSGTYEQYF
>NA|TRBJ2-1|TRBV11-3
CASSLDAEQFF
>NA|TRBJ1-4|TRBV30
CAWSVGQTNEKLFF
>NA|TRBJ1-1|TRBV10-3
CAISGGPGQNPTEAFF
>NA|TRBJ1-5|TRBV6-1
CASSETGWRNQPQHF
>NA|TRBJ1-1|TRBV7-9
CASSLEGVWNTEAFF
>NA|TRBJ2-5|TRBV5-5
CASSFQGQGETQYF
>NA|TRBJ1-1|TRBV30
CALITGRMNTEAFF
>NA|TRBJ2-7|TRBV29-1
CSAVWGGYEQYF
>NA|TRBJ1-5|TRBV27
CASSSGTGSAQPQHF
>NA|TRBJ1-2|TRBV27
CASSSAPGGYTF
>NA|TRBJ2-5|TRBV28
CASSPVGTGGTRTQYF
>NA|TRBJ1-1|TRBV5-6
CASSNMAWSQEANTEAFF
>NA|TRBJ2-3|TRBV6-5
CASSYDRGADTQYF
>NA|TRBJ1-5|TRBV2
CASTEGRYNQPQHF
>NA|TRBJ1-5|TRBV2
CASTGSSNQPQHF
>NA|TRBJ2-2|TRBV7-6
CASSFGESSRELFF
>NA|TRBJ1-1|TRBV28
CASSLSEGYTEAFF
>NA|TRBJ1-2|TRBV5-4
CASSLGQEMRGYTF
>NA|TRBJ1-1|TRBV13
CASSLPLNTEAFF
>once|TRBJ1-2|TRBV4-3
CASSQGVSRGSLYGYTF
>NA|TRBJ2-5|TRBV6-5
CASSSSGRTQETQYF
>NA|TRBJ1-2|TRBV19
CASSTPGVRGVGYTF
>NA|TRBJ1-4|TRBV6-1
CASSEAPTGVTNEKLFF
>NA|TRBJ1-3|TRBV30
CAWSVGQISGNTIYF
>NA|TRBJ2-1|TRBV27
CASSLSVGPVEQFF
>NA|TRBJ1-3|TRBV5-4
CASSPDPGRPSGNTIYF
>NA|TRBJ1-1|TRBV4-2
CASSQDGGGAGAAFF
>NA|TRBJ2-7|TRBV5-4
CASGRDRGYEQYF
>NA|TRBJ1-1|TRBV5-1
CASSLAGSIGLGTEAFF
>NA|TRBJ2-3|TRBV23-1
CASSQSRGVELEAGQDTQYF
>NA|TRBJ1-5|TRBV5-1
CASSFGEGNQPQHF
>NA|TRBJ1-5|TRBV28
CASSLPKNKGISTNQPQHF
>NA|TRBJ1-1|TRBV27
CASSFGVVTGRTEAFF
>NA|TRBJ2-6|TRBV5-1
CASSWVLGSGANVLTF
>NA|TRBJ2-1|TRBV12-5
CASGLVVRRNEQFF
>NA|TRBJ2-1|TRBV30
CAWNMGPYNEQFF
>NA|TRBJ2-3|TRBV5-1
CASSLNPRTDLTDTQYF
>NA|TRBJ2-5|TRBV5-1
CASSPSGRQETQYF
>NA|TRBJ1-2|TRBV7-2
CASSLDPDNYGYTF
>NA|TRBJ1-2|TRBV28
CASNSQGRGYGYTF
>NA|TRBJ2-7|TRBV27
CASSTGGIYEQYF
>few|TRBJ1-5|TRBV2
CASTREGNQPQHF
>NA|TRBJ2-5|TRBV5-4
CASSPGLAASETQYF
>NA|TRBJ2-1|TRBV15
CATSRDIAGGPSGGVYNEQFF
>NA|TRBJ1-1|TRBV30
CAWSVEMNTEAFF